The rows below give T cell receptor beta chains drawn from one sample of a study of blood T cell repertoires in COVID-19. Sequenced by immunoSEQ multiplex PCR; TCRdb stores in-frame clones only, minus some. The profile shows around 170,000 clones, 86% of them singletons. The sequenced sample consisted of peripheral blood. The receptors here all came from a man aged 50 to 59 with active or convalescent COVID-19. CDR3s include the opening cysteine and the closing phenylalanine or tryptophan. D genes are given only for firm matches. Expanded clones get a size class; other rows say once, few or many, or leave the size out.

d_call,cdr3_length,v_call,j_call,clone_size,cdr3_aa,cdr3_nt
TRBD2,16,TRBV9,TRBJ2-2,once,CASSVGTSGTTGELFF,TGTGCCAGCAGCGTAGGAACTAGCGGGACCACCGGGGAGCTGTTTTTT
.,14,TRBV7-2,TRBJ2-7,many,CASSLGTVAYEQYF,TGTGCCAGCAGCTTAGGGACAGTAGCTTACGAGCAGTACTTC
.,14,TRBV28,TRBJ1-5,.,CASSLLQVNQPQHF,TGTGCCAGCAGTTTATTACAGGTCAATCAGCCCCAGCATTTT
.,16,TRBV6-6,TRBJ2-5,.,CASRPFGGRFQETQYF,TGTGCCAGCCGTCCGTTCGGGGGGCGCTTCCAAGAGACCCAGTACTTC
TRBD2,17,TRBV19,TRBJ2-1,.,CASSPSRTSGSYNEQFF,TGTGCCAGTAGTCCGAGTAGGACTAGCGGCTCCTACAATGAGCAGTTCTTC
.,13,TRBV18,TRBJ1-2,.,CASSPRAESGYTF,TGTGCCAGCTCACCACGGGCAGAATCTGGCTACACCTTC
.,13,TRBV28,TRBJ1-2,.,CASSENRETGYTF,TGTGCCAGCAGTGAGAACAGGGAGACGGGCTACACCTTC
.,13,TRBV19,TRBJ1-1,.,CASSTHSGTEAFF,TGTGCCAGTAGTACCCACAGTGGCACTGAAGCTTTCTTT
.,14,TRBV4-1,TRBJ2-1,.,CASSLSVFYNEQFF,TGCGCCAGCAGCCTCTCCGTTTTCTACAATGAGCAGTTCTTC
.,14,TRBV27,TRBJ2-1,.,CASSPRGSGKEQFF,TGTGCCAGCAGTCCCCGGGGTAGCGGTAAAGAGCAGTTCTTC
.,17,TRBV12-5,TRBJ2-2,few,CASGSTRGSANTGELFF,TGTGCTAGTGGTTCCACTCGGGGGTCAGCGAACACCGGGGAGCTGTTTTTT
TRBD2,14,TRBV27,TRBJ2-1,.,CASSFGLGYNEQFF,TGTGCCAGCAGTTTCGGACTAGGGTACAATGAGCAGTTCTTC
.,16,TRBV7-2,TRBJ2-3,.,CASSLGGLISTDTQYF,TGTGCCAGCAGCTTAGGCGGACTAATAAGCACAGATACGCAGTATTTT
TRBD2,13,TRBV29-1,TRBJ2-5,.,CSVSTSGQETQYF,TGCAGCGTATCCACTAGCGGGCAAGAGACCCAGTACTTC
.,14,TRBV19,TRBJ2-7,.,CASRDREGIYEQYF,TGTGCCAGTAGGGACAGGGAGGGGATCTACGAGCAGTACTTC
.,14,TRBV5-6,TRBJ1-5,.,CASSLGRSNQPQHF,TGTGCCAGCAGCTTGGGCAGAAGCAATCAGCCCCAGCATTTT
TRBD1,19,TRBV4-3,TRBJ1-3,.,CASSHRDRPDKKGGNTIYF,TGCGCCAGCAGCCATAGGGACAGGCCTGACAAAAAGGGTGGAAACACCATATATTTT
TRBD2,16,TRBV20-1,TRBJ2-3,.,CSASPRGRGVTDTQYF,TGCAGTGCTAGTCCCCGCGGGAGGGGGGTGACAGATACGCAGTATTTT
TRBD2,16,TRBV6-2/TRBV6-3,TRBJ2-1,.,CASSFSGTSGYNEQFF,TGTGCCAGCAGTTTCTCCGGGACTAGCGGATACAATGAGCAGTTCTTC
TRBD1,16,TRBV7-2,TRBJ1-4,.,CASSLVYRGTNEKLFF,TGTGCCAGCAGCTTAGTGTACAGGGGAACTAATGAAAAACTGTTTTTT
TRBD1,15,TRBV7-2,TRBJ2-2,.,CASSPRQGSTGELFF,TGTGCCAGCAGCCCTCGACAGGGGTCCACCGGGGAGCTGTTTTTT
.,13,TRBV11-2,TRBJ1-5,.,CASSLDSHQPQHF,TGTGCCAGCAGCTTAGATAGCCATCAGCCCCAGCATTTT
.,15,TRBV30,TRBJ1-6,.,CAWSDRDTLNSPLHF,TGTGCCTGGAGTGACCGGGACACTTTAAATTCACCCCTCCACTTT
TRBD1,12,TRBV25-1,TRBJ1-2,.,CASIGQGHGYTF,TGTGCCAGCATAGGACAGGGACATGGCTACACCTTC
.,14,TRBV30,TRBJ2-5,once,CAWSVQSAGETQYF,TGTGCCTGGAGTGTACAGTCAGCGGGAGAGACCCAGTACTTC
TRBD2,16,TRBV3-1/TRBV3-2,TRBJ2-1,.,CASSQLAGLSYNEQFF,TGTGCCAGCAGCCAACTAGCGGGACTGTCCTACAATGAGCAGTTCTTC
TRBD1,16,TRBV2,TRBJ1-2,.,CASSEGDRKNNYGYTF,TGTGCCAGCAGTGAAGGGGACAGGAAAAATAACTATGGCTACACCTTC
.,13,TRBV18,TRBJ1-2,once,CASSSTGNYGYTF,TGTGCCAGCTCATCTACAGGAAACTATGGCTACACCTTC
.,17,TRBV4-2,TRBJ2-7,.,CASSPPTGTTHPYEQYF,TGTGCCAGCAGCCCGCCAACCGGGACAACCCATCCCTACGAGCAGTACTTC
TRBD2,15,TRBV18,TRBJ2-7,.,CASSLAYREGHEQYF,TGTGCCAGCTCACTCGCGTATAGGGAGGGCCACGAGCAGTACTTC
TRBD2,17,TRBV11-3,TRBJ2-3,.,CASSFLSGRAGTDTQYF,TGTGCCAGCAGCTTCCTAAGCGGGAGGGCCGGTACAGATACGCAGTATTTT
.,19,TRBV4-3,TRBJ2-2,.,CASSQDMPRGHLNTGELFF,TGCGCCAGCAGCCAAGACATGCCCCGCGGGCACCTAAACACCGGGGAGCTGTTTTTT
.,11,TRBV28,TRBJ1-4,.,CASSSYGGLFF,TGTGCCAGCAGTTCCTATGGTGGACTGTTTTTT
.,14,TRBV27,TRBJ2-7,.,CASSFSDWKRGQYF,TGTGCCAGCAGTTTCTCCGACTGGAAAAGGGGGCAGTACTTC
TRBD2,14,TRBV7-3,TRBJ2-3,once,CASSPGLAGDTQYF,TGTGCCAGCAGCCCGGGACTAGCCGGAGATACGCAGTATTTT
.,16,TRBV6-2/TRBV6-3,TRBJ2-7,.,CASSYHPRTDSYEQYF,TGTGCCAGCAGTTACCACCCTCGGACTGACTCCTACGAGCAGTACTTC
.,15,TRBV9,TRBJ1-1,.,CASSVAQGLGTEAFF,TGTGCCAGCAGCGTAGCGCAGGGTTTGGGCACTGAAGCTTTCTTT
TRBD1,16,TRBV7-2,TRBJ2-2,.,CASSPRDRVFSGELFF,TGTGCCAGCAGCCCCCGGGACAGGGTATTTTCCGGGGAGCTGTTTTTT
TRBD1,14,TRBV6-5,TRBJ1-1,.,CASSSGGRGTEAFF,TGTGCCAGCAGCTCAGGGGGCAGAGGCACTGAAGCTTTCTTT
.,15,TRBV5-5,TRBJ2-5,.,CASSSSPGIGETQYF,TGTGCCAGCAGCTCATCGCCAGGGATTGGGGAGACCCAGTACTTC
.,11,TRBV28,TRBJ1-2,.,CASHSLYGYTF,TGTGCCAGTCACAGTCTATATGGCTACACCTTC
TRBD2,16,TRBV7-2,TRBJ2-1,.,CASRSWGGSLGNEQFF,TGTGCCAGCCGATCCTGGGGCGGGAGCTTAGGGAATGAGCAGTTCTTC
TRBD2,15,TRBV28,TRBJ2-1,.,CASSSLAPGGNEQFF,TGTGCCAGCAGTTCCCTAGCGCCCGGGGGGAATGAGCAGTTCTTC
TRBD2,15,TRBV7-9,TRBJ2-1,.,CASSPSGAGVRGQFF,TGTGCCAGCAGCCCCAGTGGAGCGGGGGTCAGAGGGCAGTTCTTC
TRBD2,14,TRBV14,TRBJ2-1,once,CASSPGTSIYEQFF,TGTGCCAGCAGCCCCGGGACTAGCATTTATGAGCAGTTCTTC
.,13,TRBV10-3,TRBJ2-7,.,CAISPDRAYEQYF,TGTGCCATCAGCCCGGACAGAGCCTACGAGCAGTACTTC
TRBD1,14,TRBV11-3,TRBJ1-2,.,CASSYRGQNYGYTF,TGTGCCAGCAGCTACAGGGGACAAAACTATGGCTACACCTTC
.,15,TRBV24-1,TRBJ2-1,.,CATSDFVGEGFEQFF,TGTGCCACCAGTGATTTTGTGGGAGAAGGATTTGAGCAGTTCTTC
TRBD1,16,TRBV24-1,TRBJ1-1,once,CATSDSSRGRNTEAFF,TGTGCCACCAGTGATTCGAGCAGGGGGCGGAACACTGAAGCTTTCTTT
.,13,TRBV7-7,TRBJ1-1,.,CASSLGRNTEAFF,TGTGCTAGCAGCTTGGGCAGGAACACTGAAGCTTTCTTT
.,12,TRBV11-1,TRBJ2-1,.,CASSLTGNEQFF,TGTGCCAGCAGTCTGACGGGCAATGAGCAGTTCTTC
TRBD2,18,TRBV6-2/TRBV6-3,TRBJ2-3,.,CASSWSTSGGASTDTQYF,TGTGCCAGCAGTTGGTCGACTAGCGGGGGGGCTAGCACAGATACGCAGTATTTT